This TCR beta chain was identified in a study of T cell repertoires in cytomegalovirus infection. Study-wide context: Public TCR beta signatures marked donors with CMV infection and the matching HLA.

A remark on this clonotype: Its antigen is undetermined.

A single record per CDR3 protein comes from TCRdb applying MiXCR to the reads. The sample includes approximately 350,000 distinct CDR3 sequences, just under 35% of them seen just once. V was pared by 1 base and J by 3 bases, with 12 bases between. Germline loops: CDR1 SGHTA, CDR2 FQGNSA. The CDR3 contains 15 residues. The study's findings and limits: Totalled public TCR beta family frequency picked out people who carried CMV plus the relevant HLA. HLA-C-restricted CMV clonotypes gave the most frequent clonotype in two of eight donors.

The TCR was taken from a human donor in good health (CMV status not recorded). Some clones in this sample may be carry-over from other donors' samples. The source was cultured PBMCs, collected from culture after CMV antigen stimulation. This sequence joins TRBV7-2 and TRBJ1-2; D gene unclear. CDR3 amino acids: CASSLELGFYYGYTF. In DNA form, the CDR3 reads TGTGCCAGCAGCTTAGAACTGGGTTTCTACTATGGCTACACCTTC.